This TCR beta chain was recovered during a study of T cell responses to AZD1222 COVID-19 vaccine. Study-wide results and caveats: It was only a handful of AZD1222 recipients who were seropositive at baseline.

Method: immunoSEQ multiplex PCR; TCRdb's copy keeps in-frame clones and lacks some. The top ten clones hold about 9.1% of a sample with 110,000 to 150,000 clones, 85% to 95% of them seen once. Unmatched junction bases numbered 5, after V lost 5 bases and J lost 2 bases. This CDR3 has 15 amino acids. Germline CDR1 reads SGHTA; CDR2 reads FQGNSA. Concerning this clone itself: What it recognizes is unknown.

Sample: peripheral blood, taken on day 0 of AZD1222 vaccination. The chain has TRBV7-2 and TRBJ1-1; TRBD1 matches 10 bases. The origin of this receptor is an adult in good health. The CDR3 bases are TGTGCCAGCAGCCAGACAGGGGGCCACAACACTGAAGCTTTCTTT. The encoded protein is CASSQTGGHNTEAFF.